The T cell receptor beta chain described here comes from a study of CD8+ T cells in alopecia areata. On the study more broadly: Treated patients swallowed 5 to 10 mg of oral tofacitinib twice daily. Points from the study as a whole: An increase in clonality over normal scalp was evident in lesional scalp, especially alopecia totalis/universalis. Sequencing of scalp samples also includes resident alphabeta T cells from normal skin.

Researchers took lesional scalp punch biopsies and peripheral blood from people who were alopecia areata patients. Trimming pared 4 bases from V and 6 bases from J, leaving 15 bases between. Germline V gene lookup returns CDR1 SGHTA and CDR2 FQGNSA. The CDR3 length is 14 residues. Concerning this clone itself: Its antigen is not identified.

TCR sequencing used cDNA made by reverse transcription of extracted RNA. TCRdb's table, derived via immunoSEQ multiplex PCR, lists solely in-frame clones and lacks some. In the table there are 150,000 or so clones, 75% to 90% of which are singletons. The material sequenced was CD8+ T cells sorted from blood, taken at week 0. The sequence derives from a human donor with alopecia areata. The chain uses TRBV7-2 and TRBJ1-1, with TRBD1 as a possible D gene (6 bases). CDR3 bases: TGTGCCAGCAGCTCGATGACAGGAGTAGCTGAAGCTTTCTTT. This gives the protein CASSSMTGVAEAFF.